These 17 T cell receptor beta chains came from one sample sequenced in a study of cytomegalovirus exposure and HLA in healthy donors (dated by TCRdb to the late 2010s). The receptor library was made with the immunoSEQ multiplex PCR assay. TCRdb provides this immuneACCESS table in a form limited to in-frame rearrangements. Some clones are lacking; in checked studies, under half of them reflect an unresolved V gene, and why the rest are absent is not known. This sample lists 120,000 or so clones; roughly nine tenths were detected once. The ten most abundant clones make up approximately 1.1% of the sample. The source material was PBMCs. The receptors here all came from a woman aged 18-29 years in good health and CMV-seronegative.

The gene calls are TRBV27 and TRBJ1-1, with 11 bases lining up with TRBD1. The CDR3 length is 14 residues. Germline V gene sequence: CDR1 MNHEY, CDR2 SMNVEV (reference sequence). V trimming: 2 bases; J trimming: 5 bases; junction bases outside the gene matches: 1. The CDR3 sequence is CASSLGTGGTEAFF. The CDR3 DNA reads as TGTGCCAGCAGTTTAGGGACAGGGGGGACTGAAGCTTTCTTT.

This rearrangement joins TRBV5-1 to TRBJ2-5, with D possibly being TRBD2 (7 bases). Germline V gene data show CDR1 as SGHRS and CDR2 as YFSETQ. The CDR3 has 15 residues. V was cut by 0 bases and J by 4 bases, with 13 bases left in between. DNA of the CDR3: TGCGCCAGCAGCTTGGATCCGGGGGGCGTAGAGACCCAGTACTTC. Translating it yields CASSLDPGGVETQYF.

The sample holds one count of this clone. The V gene is TRBV7-9, the J gene TRBJ2-1; D perhaps matches TRBD2 (6 bases). V was shortened by 8 bases and J by 15 bases, with 14 bases between the two germline ends. Per germline, CDR1 SEHNR and CDR2 FQNEAQ (reference sequence). The CDR3 totals 10 residues. CDR3 residues: CASERASAFF. CDR3 DNA: TGTGCCAGCGAAAGGGCTAGCGCGTTCTTC. The complete variable domain, with remaining parts taken from reference TRBV7-9 and TRBJ2-1, reads DTGVSQNPRHKITKRGQNVTFRCDPISEHNRLYWYRQTLGQGPEFLTYFQNEAQLEKSRLLSDRFSAERPKGSFSTLEIQRTEQGDSAMYLCASERASAFFGPGTRLTVL.

The chain combines TRBV5-1 with TRBJ2-5, with 7 bases identical to TRBD1. Germline trimming cut 0 bases from V and 11 bases from J; bases unmatched to any gene: 10. From germline, CDR1 is SGHRS and CDR2 YFSETQ. This CDR3 contains 14 residues. The CDR3 DNA is TGCGCCAGCAGCTTGGACCCCCCAGGGGGAGAGCAGTACTTC. Translating gives CASSLDPPGGEQYF.

The rearrangement links TRBV10-1 to TRBJ2-7, with TRBD2 as a possible D gene (5 bases). V was pared by 3 bases and J by 2 bases, with 14 bases between. This CDR3 has 15 amino acids. Germline CDR1 is WNHNN and CDR2 is SYGVQD (reference sequence). Here the CDR3 DNA reads TGCGCCAGCAGTGACGGAGCTCGGGGAGCCTACGAGCAGTACTTC. Its protein is CASSDGARGAYEQYF.

The chain joins TRBV30 to TRBJ1-2; D remains ambiguous. CDR1 is GTSNPN and CDR2 is SVGIG in the germline V gene (reference sequence). The ends were cut back, 0 bases at V and 5 bases at J, with 13 bases in the middle. The CDR3 runs to 14 residues. The CDR3 spells CAWSVSTGGYGYTF. The CDR3 DNA reads as TGTGCCTGGAGTGTATCAACTGGCGGTTATGGCTACACCTTC. The complete variable domain, with remaining parts taken from reference TRBV30 and TRBJ1-2, reads SQTIHQWPATLVQPVGSPLSLECTVEGTSNPNLYWYRQAAGRGLQLLFYSVGIGQISSEVPQNLSASRPQDRQFILSSKKLLLSDSGFYLCAWSVSTGGYGYTFGSGTRLTVV.

The chain is built from TRBV6-5 and TRBJ2-5; tentative D call: TRBD2 (6 bases). This CDR3 is 14 amino acids long. V shed 7 bases and J shed 4 bases, with 16 bases lying between them. The V gene's germline CDR1 is MNHEY and CDR2 SVGAGI. The CDR3 DNA reads TGTGCCAGCATGGAGGGACCCTCTCCAGAGACCCAGTACTTC. It specifies CASMEGPSPETQYF.

The rearrangement joins TRBV5-1 to TRBJ2-7; TRBD1 agrees at 9 bases. Trimming removed 5 bases from V and 6 bases from J; junction bases left unmatched: 9. Germline CDR1 and CDR2: SGHRS and YFSETQ. The CDR3 loop spans 14 amino acids. The CDR3 loop reads CASSHRGLIFEQYV. CDR3 nucleotide sequence: TGCGCCAGCAGTCACAGGGGGCTAATTTTCGAGCAGTACGTC.

This sequence joins TRBV5-4 and TRBJ2-1, with 8 bases matching TRBD2. Germline CDR1 and CDR2: SGHNT and YYREEE (reference sequence). V gave up 0 bases and J gave up 4 bases; unmatched junction bases: 6. The CDR3 has 16 amino acids. CDR3 protein: CASSLDVAGHYNEQFF. DNA for the CDR3: TGTGCCAGCAGCTTGGATGTAGCGGGGCATTACAATGAGCAGTTCTTC.

The chain uses TRBV7-2 and TRBJ2-3; a weak D match, TRBD2 (5 bases). Germline values: CDR1 SGHTA, CDR2 FQGNSA. V dropped 6 bases and J dropped 0 bases, with 13 bases sitting between them. The CDR3 runs to 15 residues. CDR3 sequence: CASSRREYSTDTQYF. DNA of the CDR3: TGTGCCAGCAGTCGCCGGGAATATAGCACAGATACGCAGTATTTT.

This rearrangement joins TRBV7-9 to TRBJ2-7; D is perhaps TRBD2 (5 bases). Between the trimmed V and J ends, which lost 3 bases and 1 base, there was a span of 10 bases. This CDR3 has 14 amino acids. Germline CDR1 is SEHNR and CDR2 is FQNEAQ (reference sequence). The CDR3 loop reads CASSLPGESYEQYV. CDR3 nucleotides: TGTGCCAGCAGCTTGCCCGGGGAATCCTACGAGCAGTACGTC.

The chain carries TRBV6-1 and TRBJ1-1, with D perhaps TRBD1 (6 bases). This CDR3 is built from 14 residues. The V and J ends lost 5 bases and 4 bases respectively, with 14 bases between them. Germline V CDR1 and CDR2: MNHNS, SASEGT. The CDR3 nucleotides are TGTGCCAGCAGTCCGTTCAGGGGCGGCACTGAAGCTTTCTTT. Protein: CASSPFRGGTEAFF.

This sequence joins TRBV18 and TRBJ2-5; TRBD2 agrees at 9 bases. CDR1 KGHSH and CDR2 LQKENI come from the germline V gene. The CDR3 runs to 18 residues. The J segment lost 2 bases and the V segment lost 4 bases, leaving 14 bases of the junction unmatched. The CDR3 loop reads CASSLSSGAAARQETQYF. In DNA, the CDR3 is TGTGCCAGCTCACTATCTAGCGGGGCGGCGGCCAGGCAAGAGACCCAGTACTTC.

The chain carries TRBV5-6 and TRBJ2-5; D remains ambiguous. Trimming stripped 0 bases from V and 2 bases from J, with 11 bases between. The length of the CDR3 is 15 residues. Germline loops: CDR1 SGHDT, CDR2 YYEEEE. Written as DNA, the CDR3 is TGTGCCAGCAGCTTGGTTACGGGTGGACAAGAGACCCAGTACTTC. Protein product: CASSLVTGGQETQYF.

J is TRBJ2-5 and V is TRBV6-5; D is uncertain. CDR1 and CDR2 from the germline V gene are MNHEY and SVGAGI. Trimming stripped 0 bases from V and 2 bases from J, with 13 bases between. This CDR3 has 16 amino acids. This CDR3 is CASSYSPRMEQETQYF. The CDR3 DNA is TGTGCCAGCAGTTACTCCCCGAGGATGGAGCAAGAGACCCAGTACTTC.

The chain employs TRBV6-1 and TRBJ1-6; D might be TRBD1 (6 bases). CDR1 and CDR2 from the germline V gene are MNHNS and SASEGT. V lost 2 bases and J lost 10, with 12 bases in between. This CDR3 contains 14 residues. Here the CDR3 reads CASSELGGQSPLHF. CDR3 sequence (DNA): TGTGCCAGCAGTGAATTAGGGGGTCAATCACCCCTCCACTTT.

The chain carries TRBV13 and TRBJ2-3; 10 bases are a match to TRBD2. The V segment lost 6 bases and the J segment 1 base; nucleotides outside the gene matches: 4. Per germline, CDR1 PRHDT and CDR2 FYEKMQ (reference sequence). The CDR3 is made up of 15 amino acids. CDR3 sequence: CASRLAGSGTDTQYF. The CDR3 nucleotides read TGTGCCAGCAGACTAGCGGGATCTGGCACAGATACGCAGTATTTT.